The 23 T cell receptor beta chains below all came from one sample that was sequenced in a study of blood T cell repertoires in COVID-19. Clones were read by immunoSEQ multiplex PCR, and TCRdb kept only the in-frame ones, dropping some. The data show around 300,000 clones, with 80% to 90% seen just once and under 6% held by the top ten. Sequencing input: PBMCs or T cells enriched from blood (not recorded which). These receptors were obtained from a man younger than 40 who had recovered from COVID-19.

This CDR3 is CASSFDRAMWGYTF. As DNA, the CDR3 is TGTGCCAGCAGCTTCGACAGGGCCATGTGGGGCTACACCTTC. The V gene is TRBV5-8, the J gene TRBJ1-2; 7 positions match TRBD1. This CDR3 spans 14 amino acids. Germline V gene sequence: CDR1 SGHTS, CDR2 YDEGEE. Unmatched junction bases numbered 9, after V lost 2 bases and J lost 8 bases.

The chain combines TRBV9 with TRBJ2-5; 7 bases are shared with TRBD1. The CDR3 contains 14 residues. V lost 3 bases, J lost 2 bases, and 4 bases stayed unmatched. Germline lookup yields CDR1 SGDLS and CDR2 YYNGEE. The CDR3 DNA follows: TGTGCCAGCAGCGCGGGACAGCCGCAAGAGACCCAGTACTTC. It codes for CASSAGQPQETQYF.

The CDR3, as DNA: TGTGCCAGCCGGGACAGGAACTACAATGAGCAGTTCTTC. Encoded protein: CASRDRNYNEQFF. This chain uses TRBV6-5 with TRBJ2-1, with 8 bases fitting TRBD1. The germline V gene has CDR1 MNHEY and CDR2 SVGAGI. After removal of 8 bases from V and 3 bases from J, the junction contained 3 bases not matched to a gene. This CDR3 is built from 13 residues.

The sample holds one count of this clone. The chain is built from TRBV7-6 and TRBJ1-1; a weak D match, TRBD1 (6 bases). V lost 5 bases to trimming and J lost 0 bases, with 28 bases between them. This CDR3 is 20 amino acids long. CDR1 is SGHVS, CDR2 FNYEAQ, per germline. CDR3 in amino acids: CASSPYPSTTWTALNTEAFF. CDR3 coding DNA: TGTGCCAGCAGCCCCTACCCGTCTACCACTTGGACAGCTTTGAACACTGAAGCTTTCTTT.

V and J are TRBV5-1 and TRBJ2-7, with a tentative D call TRBD2 (5 bases). Germline V gene data show CDR1 as SGHRS and CDR2 as YFSETQ. The CDR3 consists of 13 residues. Trimming pared 4 bases from V and 3 bases from J, leaving 11 bases between. The CDR3 DNA follows: TGCGCCAGCAGCCGCAATGAGGGCTACGAGCAGTACTTC. As protein: CASSRNEGYEQYF.

The rearrangement uses TRBV3-1 (or the pseudogene TRBV3-2) and TRBJ2-7, with D possibly matching TRBD1 (6 bases). Germline V lookup: CDR1 LGHDT, CDR2 YNNKEL (reference sequence). V was pared by 1 base and J by 2 bases, with 12 bases between. The CDR3 runs 15 residues. CDR3 in DNA: TGTGCCAGCAGCCAAGGCCAGGGGAGCCCCTACGAGCAGTACTTC. Protein sequence: CASSQGQGSPYEQYF.

The chain recombines TRBV7-2 with TRBJ1-2; D not resolved. Germline V gene data show CDR1 as SGHTA and CDR2 as FQGNSA. The CDR3 sequence is 16 residues long. The V end was cut by 1 base, the J end by 2 bases, with 14 bases between. In DNA, the CDR3 is TGTGCCAGCAGCTTAGGAGGTCTCGGAGGGAACTATGGCTACACCTTC. Translation: CASSLGGLGGNYGYTF.

The V gene is TRBV29-1, the J gene TRBJ2-7; no definite D call. Trimming shortened V by 4 bases and J by 4 bases, and 8 bases separated the two germline ends. This CDR3 is 11 amino acids long. Germline CDR1 is SQVTM and CDR2 is ANQGSEA. The CDR3 nucleotides are TGCAGCGTTGTGTCGCAGTACGAGCAGTACTTC. Protein sequence: CSVVSQYEQYF.

The rearrangement links TRBV7-9 to TRBJ2-1, with 9 nucleotides matching TRBD2. The ends lost 2 bases at V and 8 bases at J; junction bases unmatched: 7. The CDR3 covers 15 residues. Germline V gene lookup returns CDR1 SEHNR and CDR2 FQNEAQ (reference sequence). CDR3 amino acids: CASSLPRGGADEQFF. The CDR3 DNA reads TGTGCCAGCAGCTTACCGCGCGGGGGGGCCGATGAGCAGTTCTTC.

A remark on this clone: The identical CDR3 is also encoded by other nucleotide sequences in the sample. This chain joins TRBV27 and TRBJ2-7, with D perhaps TRBD2 (6 bases). This CDR3 has 14 amino acids. Germline CDR1 is MNHEY and CDR2 is SMNVEV (reference sequence). V lost 5 bases, J lost 0 bases, and 11 bases lay in between. The CDR3: CASSLAGPSYEQYF. CDR3 sequence (DNA): TGTGCCAGCAGTCTGGCGGGGCCCTCCTACGAGCAGTACTTC.

The V call is TRBV18, the J call TRBJ1-6; D is undetermined. The V and J ends lost 3 bases and 8 bases respectively, with 11 bases between them. Germline values: CDR1 KGHSH, CDR2 LQKENI. This CDR3 is 14 amino acids long. CDR3 DNA: TGTGCCAGCTCACCTGCACTTCTAGATTCACCCCTCCACTTT. This translates into CASSPALLDSPLHF.

The rearrangement links TRBV7-9 to TRBJ2-5; 7 nucleotides match TRBD1. The CDR3 has 14 amino acids. After removal of 5 bases from V and 5 bases from J, the junction contained 8 bases not matched to a gene. Germline assignment: CDR1 SEHNR and CDR2 FQNEAQ (reference sequence). The CDR3 DNA is TGTGCCAGCAGCATCGCGGACAGGAGGGAGACCCAGTACTTC. It codes for CASSIADRRETQYF.

In its sample, this clone was seen once. The chain joins TRBV7-6 to TRBJ1-1; D gene unclear. The germline V and J ends were trimmed by 5 bases and 0 bases, with 22 bases remaining between them. The germline V gene has CDR1 SGHVS and CDR2 FNYEAQ. The CDR3 loop spans 18 amino acids. The CDR3 loop is CASSLRSGPLPMNTEAFF. The CDR3 DNA follows: TGTGCCAGCAGCCTCAGGTCCGGTCCTCTTCCCATGAACACTGAAGCTTTCTTT.

The gene calls are TRBV2 and TRBJ2-7; TRBD1 matches at 10 bases. CDR1 and CDR2 from the germline V gene are SNHLY and FYNNEI. The CDR3 sequence is 16 residues long. With 10 bases clipped from V and 1 base from J, the junction kept 13 bases outside the gene matches. As DNA, the CDR3 is TGTGCCACTTCAGGAAGGGACAGGGGAAAGTCCTACGAGCAGTACTTC. It codes for CATSGRDRGKSYEQYF.

The V and J genes are TRBV5-1 and TRBJ1-2; D not certain. In germline, CDR1 is SGHRS, CDR2 YFSETQ. CDR3 length equals 16 residues. V lost 2 bases and J 7 bases, leaving 21 bases between the germline ends. The CDR3 loop reads CASSFRRVESRGGYTF. In DNA, the CDR3 is TGCGCCAGCAGCTTCCGGAGGGTCGAGTCCCGGGGTGGCTACACCTTC.

The chain combines TRBV19 with TRBJ2-1; TRBD2 matches 7 bases. V gave up 9 bases and J gave up 4 bases; unmatched junction bases: 9. Germline CDR1 is LNHDA and CDR2 is SQIVND (reference sequence). This CDR3 spans 14 amino acids. In DNA form, the CDR3 reads TGTGCCAGCGCTTCCGGGACTACGTACAATGAGCAGTTCTTC. Protein product: CASASGTTYNEQFF.

This chain joins TRBV3-1 (or the pseudogene TRBV3-2) and TRBJ2-7, with D maybe TRBD1 (6 bases). Trimming stripped 1 base from V and 7 bases from J, with 8 bases between. In germline, CDR1 is LGHDT, CDR2 YNNKEL (reference sequence). CDR3 size: 12 residues. CDR3 in DNA: TGTGCCAGCAGCCAAGCCCAGGGGGAGCAGTACTTC. Amino acids: CASSQAQGEQYF.

The chain uses TRBV9 and TRBJ2-3; 11 bases agree with TRBD2. The CDR3 loop spans 16 amino acids. V was clipped by 4 bases and J by 2 bases; unmatched bases: 6. CDR1 and CDR2 from the germline V gene are SGDLS and YYNGEE. CDR3 bases: TGTGCCAGCAGCCCCCGACTAGCGGGGCTCACAGATACGCAGTATTTT. As protein: CASSPRLAGLTDTQYF.

V usage is TRBV7-6 and J usage is TRBJ1-2, with a tentative D call TRBD1 (6 bases). The CDR3 extends over 14 amino acids. The germline V and J ends were trimmed by 3 bases and 3 bases, with 11 bases remaining between them. Germline V gene data show CDR1 as SGHVS and CDR2 as FNYEAQ. In DNA, the CDR3 is TGTGCCAGCAGCTTTAACGACAGGTACTATGGCTACACCTTC. Protein: CASSFNDRYYGYTF.

V usage is TRBV29-1 and J usage is TRBJ1-1; TRBD1 agrees at 9 bases. Germline V gives CDR1 SQVTM, CDR2 ANQGSEA. This CDR3 has 15 amino acids. V lost 5 bases and J lost 5; bases outside the gene matches: 12. CDR3 DNA sequence: TGCAGCGTTACTCAAGTACAGGGGGCGAGGACTGAAGCTTTCTTT. This codes for CSVTQVQGARTEAFF.

In its sample, this clone was seen once. The V and J genes are TRBV11-2 and TRBJ1-2; D gene ambiguous. Germline loops: CDR1 SGHAT, CDR2 FQNNGV. V was trimmed by 0 bases and J by 6 bases, leaving 14 bases between them. The CDR3 runs to 15 residues. The chain's CDR3 is CASSLDRSSRNGYTF. CDR3 nucleotides: TGTGCCAGCAGCTTAGATAGGAGTTCAAGGAATGGCTACACCTTC.

The chain carries TRBV5-1 and TRBJ2-3, with D perhaps TRBD1 (6 bases). V lost 4 bases, J lost 2 bases, and 17 bases lay in between. This CDR3 has 16 residues. CDR1 is SGHRS and CDR2 is YFSETQ in the germline V gene. CDR3 in DNA: TGCGCCAGCAGCCCGGCAGGGGTCTCATTCACAGATACGCAGTATTTT. Residues: CASSPAGVSFTDTQYF.

V usage is TRBV10-3 and J usage is TRBJ1-3; D not resolved. The CDR3 length is 15 residues. Germline V lookup: CDR1 ENHRY, CDR2 SYGVKD. The V end was cut by 0 bases, the J end by 5 bases, with 11 bases between. As DNA, the CDR3 is TGTGCCATCAGTGAGTCGACGACATATCGAAACACCATATATTTT. This translates into CAISESTTYRNTIYF.